This T cell receptor (beta chain) was sequenced during a study of T cells after yellow fever vaccination. About the research overall: Fractions of limited cellularity were prepared by means of SMART-Seq v4 Ultra Low Input. The study, taken as a whole, reports: Abundant clonotypes from the bulk population could have been carried over as contaminants into FACS-sorted repertoires. Detected again after the booster were most primary-vaccination clones, at 95% to 96% CD4 and about 89% CD8.

Germline lookup yields CDR1 WNHNN and CDR2 SYGVQD (reference sequence). Trimming took 2 bases from V and 2 from J, leaving 5 bases between them. The CDR3 length is 13 residues. The table lists this clonotype with a few counts. No antigen is known for it. Template-switching 5'RACE yielded the TCR cDNA; a universal primer site and UMIs were added in the process. TCRdb re-analysed the 5' RACE reads in MiXCR, keeping a single row per CDR3 protein. The table has 300,000 or so distinct CDR3 sequences, 10% to 15% seen once. The clonotype originates from a man younger than 45 who received the YFV17D yellow fever vaccine. The chain employs TRBV10-1 and TRBJ2-3, with unresolved D. The input for sequencing was CD4+ T cells sorted from PBMCs, taken 45 days after the yellow fever booster vaccination. In nucleotides, the CDR3 is TGCGCCAGCAGTGAGGCCAACACAGATACGCAGTATTTT. Translated, it gives CASSEANTDTQYF.